This entry concerns a single TCR beta chain. The target antigen is unknown. The data were obtained in a study of cytomegalovirus exposure and HLA in healthy donors. Findings of the study overall: Later analysis identified a missense DCLRE1C variant that was linked to TCR beta V- and J-gene trimming. Upon later analysis, HLA-associated TCR beta chains proved more clonally expanded than other, equally common chains. It was reported in a later analysis that an Asian-associated ancestry cluster showed fewer N-insertions than the roughly 620-donor mean. Being productive about 90% or about 30% of the time was typical of most TCR beta V segments in an earlier analysis.

Deletions cut 6 bases from V and 7 bases from J, with 19 bases between. Germline V gives CDR1 SGDLS, CDR2 YYNGEE. CDR3 size: 14 residues. Primers: 60 Vbeta forward and 13 Jbeta reverse. Data came from immunoSEQ multiplex PCR; TCRdb stores just in-frame clones and leaves some out. The sample contains around 86,000 clones, about 7.6% of which appear only once. The chain uses TRBV9 and TRBJ2-5, with D perhaps matching TRBD1 (5 bases). The sequence came from a man aged 45-60 years in good health and CMV-seronegative. Sequenced material: PBMCs. This CDR3 reads CASTQGLLMGTQYF. The CDR3 DNA is TGTGCCAGCACTCAGGGTCTCCTTATGGGGACCCAGTACTTC.